This T cell receptor beta chain was sequenced in a study of shared T cell receptors in the human thymus. TCRdb keeps only in-frame clones here, not all; method: immunoSEQ multiplex PCR. Seen here are 720,000 or so clones, approximately 83% observed once, and the top ten hold under 0.012%. The CDR3 loop spans 14 amino acids. The junction had 2 bases not matched to a gene; V was cut back by 1 base and J by 5 bases. Germline CDR1 LGHNT, CDR2 FRNRAP. The same data also contributed to another study, on human thymus T cells. That study adds: The people who donated were healthy Finnish babies having corrective surgery for congenital heart defects. Corrective cardiac surgery supplied the resected thymus tissue. Apparent skewing of V and J gene usage characterized both thymic and blood repertoires.

Input material: thymocytes. This chain links TRBV12-5 with TRBJ2-1, with TRBD2 identical over 7 bases. This sequence originates from a girl in the first two years of life with a congenital heart defect. For the CDR3, the DNA is TGTGCTAGTGGTTTGGGCCTAGCGGACAATGAGCAGTTCTTC. It translates to CASGLGLADNEQFF.